The 27 T cell receptor beta chains below come from one sample, sequenced in a study of CD8+ T cells in alopecia areata. Following extraction, RNA underwent reverse transcription to cDNA, which served as the sequencing template. Assay used: immunoSEQ multiplex PCR; TCRdb lists only in-frame clones, some missing. This sample has 80,000 to 100,000 clones, with 41% found just once. Sequenced: CD4+ T cells sorted from blood. These TCRs come from a human donor with alopecia areata.

This clone was counted once. The chain uses TRBV9 and TRBJ2-7; the D gene is possibly TRBD2 (6 bases). This CDR3 comprises 16 residues. The germline V and J ends were trimmed by 2 bases and 2 bases, with 17 bases remaining between them. Germline CDR1 SGDLS, CDR2 YYNGEE. The CDR3 sequence: CASSVYSGRGPYEQYF. The CDR3 nucleotides are TGTGCCAGCAGCGTTTACTCCGGGCGGGGCCCCTACGAGCAGTACTTC.

The rearrangement links TRBV5-1 to TRBJ2-7; possible D gene TRBD2, 5 bases. The CDR3 contains 12 residues. The V gene's germline CDR1 is SGHRS and CDR2 YFSETQ. Trimming removed 2 bases at V and 3 bases at J, with 6 bases between. CDR3 sequence: CASSFGLYEQYF. The CDR3 DNA follows: TGCGCCAGCAGCTTCGGACTCTACGAGCAGTACTTC.

The chain has TRBV27 and TRBJ2-7; D gene unclear. Trimming cost V 0 bases and J 4 bases, with 7 bases left between them. The germline V gene has CDR1 MNHEY and CDR2 SMNVEV (reference sequence). The CDR3 loop spans 13 amino acids. The CDR3 region is CASSLSLRYEQYF. In nucleotides, the CDR3 is TGTGCCAGCAGTTTATCTCTCCGGTACGAGCAGTACTTC.

The chain recombines TRBV29-1 with TRBJ1-4, with 10 bases that match TRBD1. Germline V CDR1 and CDR2: SQVTM, ANQGSEA. V shed 8 bases, J shed 7 bases, and the junction held 4 bases outside the gene matches. The CDR3 contains 12 residues. In DNA, the CDR3 is TGCAGCAGCCGGGACAGGGGTGAAAAACTGTTTTTT. Translation gives CSSRDRGEKLFF.

The CDR3 is CASSGRGTASTDTQYF. In DNA, the CDR3 is TGTGCCAGCAGCGGGCGGGGGACCGCTAGCACAGATACGCAGTATTTT. The chain couples TRBV9 to TRBJ2-3; 7 bases are shared with TRBD2. Trimming cost V 3 bases and J 0 bases; bases outside gene matches: 7. This CDR3 is 16 amino acids long. The germline V gene encodes CDR1 SGDLS and CDR2 YYNGEE.

The chain links TRBV11-2 to TRBJ1-4, with no clear D. There are 16 residues in the CDR3. CDR1 is SGHAT, CDR2 FQNNGV, per germline. The germline V and J ends were trimmed by 1 base and 5 bases, with 14 bases remaining between them. This CDR3 reads CASSLGPTSTNEKLFF. CDR3 sequence (DNA): TGTGCCAGCAGCTTAGGGCCGACGTCGACGAATGAAAAACTGTTTTTT.

The chain couples TRBV28 to TRBJ2-6; 8 bases map to TRBD1. J was trimmed by 1 base and V by 5 bases; bases with no gene match: 7. Germline V gene sequence: CDR1 MDHEN, CDR2 SYDVKM. The CDR3 totals 17 residues. In DNA form, the CDR3 reads TGTGCCAGCAGTCGGGCAGGGGGCTTTTCTGGGGCCAACGTCCTGACTTTC. Its protein is CASSRAGGFSGANVLTF.

The rearrangement joins TRBV28 to TRBJ2-7; 11 bases fit TRBD1. Germline V gene data show CDR1 as MDHEN and CDR2 as SYDVKM. CDR3 length: 15 residues. V was pared by 7 bases and J by 7 bases, with 12 bases of the junction left unmatched. The CDR3 here is CASNPRDRGSQEQYF. The CDR3 DNA is TGTGCCAGCAACCCACGGGACAGGGGGTCGCAGGAGCAGTACTTC. Variable domain in full (rest from reference TRBV28 and TRBJ2-7): DVKVTQSSRYLVKRTGEKVFLECVQDMDHENMFWYRQDPGLGLRLIYFSYDVKMKEKGDIPEGYSVSREKKERFSLILESASTNQTSMYLCASNPRDRGSQEQYFGPGTRLTVT.

This clone was detected once. V usage is TRBV5-1 and J usage is TRBJ2-1; TRBD1 matches 10 bases. Losses at the gene ends were 2 bases for V and 5 bases for J; bases not matched to a gene: 7. The CDR3 sequence is 16 residues long. From germline, CDR1 is SGHRS and CDR2 YFSETQ. In nucleotides, the CDR3 is TGCGCCAGCAGCTTTAACAGGGACAGGGGCGACAATGAGCAGTTCTTC. This sequence encodes CASSFNRDRGDNEQFF.

This chain joins TRBV5-6 and TRBJ2-1, with 8 positions matching TRBD2. Germline assignment: CDR1 SGHDT and CDR2 YYEEEE. Germline trimming cut 0 bases from V and 6 bases from J; bases unmatched to any gene: 2. CDR3 length: 14 residues. CDR3 sequence reads: CASSLGLAGNEQFF. CDR3 sequence (DNA): TGTGCCAGCAGCTTGGGGCTAGCGGGCAATGAGCAGTTCTTC.

This chain uses TRBV14 with TRBJ2-3; D unresolved. Germline values: CDR1 SGHDN, CDR2 FVKESK. There are 12 residues in the CDR3. The V and J ends lost 2 bases and 2 bases respectively, with 2 bases between them. The CDR3 loop is CASSQPTDTQYF. CDR3 bases: TGTGCCAGCAGCCAACCCACAGATACGCAGTATTTT.

The chain carries TRBV2 and TRBJ2-7; D is possibly TRBD2 (5 bases). V was cut by 3 bases and J by 3 bases, with 12 bases left in between. The CDR3 covers 14 residues. Germline V gene data show CDR1 as SNHLY and CDR2 as FYNNEI. The CDR3 sequence: CASSDRRGIYEQYF. The CDR3 region has the DNA TGTGCCAGCAGTGACCGACGGGGAATCTACGAGCAGTACTTC.

The chain recombines TRBV30 with TRBJ1-3; TRBD1 matches 7 bases. The CDR3 runs to 12 residues. V shed 7 bases and J 2 bases; nucleotides not matched to a gene: 2. Germline assignment: CDR1 GTSNPN and CDR2 SVGIG (reference sequence). The CDR3 sequence is CASDRAGNTIYF. CDR3 nucleotide sequence: TGTGCCTCCGACAGGGCTGGAAACACCATATATTTT.

The V and J genes are TRBV28 and TRBJ2-7; 13 bases agree with TRBD2. J gave up 1 base and V 5 bases, and 5 bases lay outside the gene matches. From germline, CDR1 is MDHEN and CDR2 SYDVKM. CDR3 length: 16 amino acids. The CDR3 sequence is CASSTGLAGQSYEQYF. CDR3 nucleotide sequence: TGTGCCAGCAGTACGGGACTAGCGGGGCAATCCTACGAGCAGTACTTC.

The V and J genes are TRBV7-3 and TRBJ1-2; 8 bases map to TRBD1. Germline V gene sequence: CDR1 SGHTA, CDR2 FQGTGA. The CDR3 sequence is 13 residues long. The V segment lost 3 bases and the J segment 7 bases; nucleotides outside the gene matches: 4. The CDR3 is CASSFGQGGGYTF. CDR3 nucleotides: TGTGCCAGCAGCTTCGGACAGGGCGGTGGCTACACCTTC.

This clone has a handful of counts. The chain carries TRBV5-6 and TRBJ2-1, with 9 bases matching TRBD1. V was clipped by 0 bases and J by 8 bases; unmatched bases: 3. Germline CDR1 reads SGHDT; CDR2 reads YYEEEE. CDR3 length: 14 residues. This CDR3 reads CASSLVGDRDEQFF. CDR3 bases: TGTGCCAGCAGCTTGGTAGGGGACAGGGATGAGCAGTTCTTC. The full variable domain, its missing parts supplied by reference TRBV5-6 and TRBJ2-1, is DAGVTQSPTHLIKTRGQQVTLRCSPKSGHDTVSWYQQALGQGPQFIFQYYEEEERQRGNFPDRFSGHQFPNYSSELNVNALLLGDSALYLCASSLVGDRDEQFFGPGTRLTVL.

The chain carries TRBV15 and TRBJ2-1; no definite D call. The CDR3 consists of 13 residues. Germline values: CDR1 LNHNV, CDR2 YYDKDF (reference sequence). Between the trimmed V and J ends, which lost 1 base and 6 bases, there was a span of 7 bases. The CDR3, as DNA: TGTGCCACCAGCAGAGTGCCTAGCAATGAGCAGTTCTTC. Its protein is CATSRVPSNEQFF.

This chain uses TRBV6-6 with TRBJ1-1; D may be TRBD1 (5 bases). Trimming removed 2 bases from V and 1 base from J, with 5 bases in between. Germline-derived CDR1 and CDR2 are MNHNY and SVGAGI (reference sequence). There are 13 residues in the CDR3. The DNA of the CDR3 is TGTGCCAGCAGTTACAGGGGGAACACTGAAGCTTTCTTT. Translated: CASSYRGNTEAFF.

This clone was observed a few times. The rearrangement uses TRBV5-1 and TRBJ2-3; TRBD1 matches at 10 bases. This CDR3 region has 16 residues. The J segment lost 2 bases and the V segment lost 5 bases, leaving 8 bases of the junction unmatched. The V gene's germline CDR1 is SGHRS and CDR2 YFSETQ. The CDR3 region has the DNA TGCGCCAGCAGACCCCCGGGACAGGGGTTCACAGATACGCAGTATTTT. Encoded protein: CASRPPGQGFTDTQYF.

This clone was detected once. This chain links TRBV25-1 with TRBJ2-7; D is undetermined. Trimming took off 6 bases at V and 2 bases at J, with 11 bases between the two ends. The length of the CDR3 is 13 residues. Germline V gives CDR1 MGHDK, CDR2 SYGVNS. This chain's CDR3 is CASSSSPPYEQYF. The CDR3 DNA reads TGTGCCAGCAGCTCCAGTCCACCCTACGAGCAGTACTTC.

The chain joins TRBV28 to TRBJ1-2; TRBD1 is a possible D gene (5 bases). The CDR3 extends over 15 amino acids. Deletions cut 3 bases from V and 4 bases from J, with 15 bases between. CDR1 and CDR2 from the germline V gene are MDHEN and SYDVKM. CDR3 in amino acids: CASSLRQGRVYGYTF. Written as DNA, the CDR3 is TGTGCCAGCAGTTTGCGGCAGGGTAGGGTCTATGGCTACACCTTC.

This clone turned up a few times. The chain employs TRBV18 and TRBJ2-3; 8 nucleotides line up with TRBD1. The ends lost 2 bases at V and 4 bases at J; junction bases unmatched: 5. This CDR3 comprises 15 residues. Germline V gene sequence: CDR1 KGHSH, CDR2 LQKENI. DNA of the CDR3: TGTGCCAGCTCACCAAGTCCGGACAGGGCAGATACGCAGTATTTT. Translation gives CASSPSPDRADTQYF.

This chain links TRBV11-3 with TRBJ2-1; the D is unclear. CDR1 and CDR2 (germline): SGHNT, YENEEA. Trimming stripped 0 bases from V and 7 bases from J, with 4 bases between. CDR3 size: 12 residues. The CDR3 DNA is TGTGCCAGCAGCTTAGATAGAAATGAGCAGTTCTTC. Translation gives CASSLDRNEQFF.

The rearrangement joins TRBV5-6 to TRBJ2-3, with D possibly being TRBD1 (6 bases). The CDR3 sequence is 13 residues long. Germline V gene sequence: CDR1 SGHDT, CDR2 YYEEEE. V lost 4 bases, J lost 3 bases, and 9 bases lay in between. The CDR3 here is CASSLDRTDTQYF. The CDR3, as DNA: TGTGCCAGCAGCCTGGACAGAACAGATACGCAGTATTTT.

This chain uses TRBV27 with TRBJ1-1; D not certain. V dropped 4 bases and J dropped 1 base, with 7 bases sitting between them. CDR3 size: 13 residues. Germline V gene lookup returns CDR1 MNHEY and CDR2 SMNVEV (reference sequence). The CDR3 DNA reads TGTGCCAGCAGTTGGGGAGGGAACACTGAAGCTTTCTTT. This encodes CASSWGGNTEAFF.

This clone appeared a few times. The chain joins TRBV7-9 to TRBJ1-2, with D maybe TRBD1 (5 bases). The CDR3 extends over 14 amino acids. Germline V gene sequence: CDR1 SEHNR, CDR2 FQNEAQ (reference sequence). Trimming took off 6 bases at V and 8 bases at J, with 19 bases between the two ends. The CDR3 loop reads CASRYAGTLTGYTF. CDR3 nucleotides: TGTGCCAGCAGATACGCCGGGACGTTGACGGGCTACACCTTC.

This clone was detected a few times. The genes are TRBV29-1 and TRBJ2-7, with TRBD1 matching over 10 bases. The CDR3 sequence is 13 residues long. The V and J ends lost 4 bases and 3 bases, in that order; junction bases with no gene match: 3. Germline CDR1 reads SQVTM; CDR2 reads ANQGSEA. The CDR3 loop reads CSVGRDRGYEQYF. DNA of the CDR3: TGCAGCGTTGGCCGGGACAGGGGCTACGAGCAGTACTTC.